This T cell receptor (beta chain) was found in a study of blood T cells in healthy people across ages. The germline V gene has CDR1 ENHRY and CDR2 SYGVKD. With 5 bases removed from V and 5 bases from J, the gap between germline ends came to 11 bases. The CDR3 consists of 13 residues. Next came a second PCR, run for about 6 to 11 cycles, which used a sample-barcoded 5' primer along with a J-beta primer mix. Each CDR3 protein is one row after TCRdb ran MiXCR on the 5' RACE reads. The data contain nearly 1 million distinct CDR3 sequences, roughly 47% of them singletons. This clonotype has just a few counts.

The sequence came from a woman in her sixties or seventies in good health. The sequenced material came from blood. V is TRBV10-3 and J is TRBJ2-3; TRBD1 is a possible D gene (5 bases). The CDR3 bases are TGTGCCATCAGTCGACAGTACGAAGATACGCAGTATTTT. Its protein product is CAISRQYEDTQYF.